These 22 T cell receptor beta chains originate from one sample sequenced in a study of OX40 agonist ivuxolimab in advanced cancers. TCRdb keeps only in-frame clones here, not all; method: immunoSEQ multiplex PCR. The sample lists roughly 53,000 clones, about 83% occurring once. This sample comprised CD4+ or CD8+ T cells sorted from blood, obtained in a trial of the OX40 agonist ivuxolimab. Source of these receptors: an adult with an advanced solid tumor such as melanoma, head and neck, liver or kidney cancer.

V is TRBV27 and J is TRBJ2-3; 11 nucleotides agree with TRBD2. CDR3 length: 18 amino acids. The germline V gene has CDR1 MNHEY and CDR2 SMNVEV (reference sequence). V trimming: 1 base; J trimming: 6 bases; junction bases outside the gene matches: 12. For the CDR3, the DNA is TGTGCCAGCAGTTTATTGCCGATAGCGGGAGGGTATGCGGATACGCAGTATTTT. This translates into CASSLLPIAGGYADTQYF.

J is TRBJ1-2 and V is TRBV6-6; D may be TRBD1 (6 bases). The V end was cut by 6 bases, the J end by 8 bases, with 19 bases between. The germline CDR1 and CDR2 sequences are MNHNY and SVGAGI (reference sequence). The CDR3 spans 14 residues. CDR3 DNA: TGTGCCAGCAGCCCGGACGCGATAAGGGGGGGCTACACCTTC. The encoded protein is CASSPDAIRGGYTF.

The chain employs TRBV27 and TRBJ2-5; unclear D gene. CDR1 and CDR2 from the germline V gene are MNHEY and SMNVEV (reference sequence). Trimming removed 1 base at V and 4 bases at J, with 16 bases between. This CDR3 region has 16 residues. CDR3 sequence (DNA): TGTGCCAGCAGTTTATTCCCCCCAAAGGGCACAGAGACCCAGTACTTC. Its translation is CASSLFPPKGTETQYF.

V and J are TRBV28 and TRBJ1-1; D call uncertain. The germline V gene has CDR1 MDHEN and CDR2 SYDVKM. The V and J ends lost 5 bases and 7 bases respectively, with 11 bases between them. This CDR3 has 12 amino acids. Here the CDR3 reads CASSPLRGEAFF. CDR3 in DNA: TGTGCCAGCAGTCCGTTGAGAGGTGAAGCTTTCTTT.

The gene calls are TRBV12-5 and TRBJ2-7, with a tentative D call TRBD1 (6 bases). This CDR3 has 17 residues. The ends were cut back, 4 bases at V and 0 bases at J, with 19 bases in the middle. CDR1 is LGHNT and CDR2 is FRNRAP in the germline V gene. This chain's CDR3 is CASGWTPDRFRSYEQYF. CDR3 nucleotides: TGTGCTAGTGGTTGGACCCCAGACAGGTTTCGCTCCTACGAGCAGTACTTC. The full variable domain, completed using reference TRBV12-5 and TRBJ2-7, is DARVTQTPRHKVTEMGQEVTMRCQPILGHNTVFWYRQTMMQGLELLAYFRNRAPLDDSGMPKDRFSAEMPDATLATLKIQPSEPRDSAVYFCASGWTPDRFRSYEQYFGPGTRLTVT.

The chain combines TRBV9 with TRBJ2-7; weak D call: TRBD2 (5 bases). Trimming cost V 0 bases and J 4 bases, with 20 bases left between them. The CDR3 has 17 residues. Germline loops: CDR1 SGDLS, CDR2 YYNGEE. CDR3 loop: CASSVDLWSGVNYEQYF. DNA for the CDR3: TGTGCCAGCAGCGTAGATCTATGGAGCGGCGTTAATTACGAGCAGTACTTC.

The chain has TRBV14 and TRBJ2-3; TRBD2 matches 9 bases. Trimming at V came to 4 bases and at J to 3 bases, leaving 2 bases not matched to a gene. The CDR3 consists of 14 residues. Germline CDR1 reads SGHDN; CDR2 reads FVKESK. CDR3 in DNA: TGTGCCAGCAGCCGGACTAGCGTTACAGATACGCAGTATTTT. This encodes CASSRTSVTDTQYF.

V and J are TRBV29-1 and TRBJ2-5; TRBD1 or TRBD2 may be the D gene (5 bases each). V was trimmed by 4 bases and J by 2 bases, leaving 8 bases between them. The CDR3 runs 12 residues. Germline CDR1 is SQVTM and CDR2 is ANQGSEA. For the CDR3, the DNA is TGCAGCGTTGGAGGGGCACAAGAGACCCAGTACTTC. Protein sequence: CSVGGAQETQYF.

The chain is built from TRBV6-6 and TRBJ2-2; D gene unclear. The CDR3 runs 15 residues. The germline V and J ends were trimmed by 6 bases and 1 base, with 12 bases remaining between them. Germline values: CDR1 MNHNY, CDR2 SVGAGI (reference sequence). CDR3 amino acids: CASSNGHQNTGELFF. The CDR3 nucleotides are TGTGCCAGCAGCAACGGTCATCAGAACACCGGGGAGCTGTTTTTT.

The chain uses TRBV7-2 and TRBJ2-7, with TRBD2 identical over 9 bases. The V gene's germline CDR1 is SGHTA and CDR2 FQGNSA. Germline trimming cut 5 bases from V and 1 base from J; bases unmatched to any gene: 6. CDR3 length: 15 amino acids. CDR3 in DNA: TGTGCCAGCAGCCCCGCGGGGGGGACTTCCTACGAGCAGTACTTC. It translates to CASSPAGGTSYEQYF.

The CDR3 DNA sequence: TGTGCCAGTAGTATAATGACAGGGGAGTGGAATGAGCAGTTCTTC. This codes for CASSIMTGEWNEQFF. V gene TRBV19 combines with J gene TRBJ2-1; 8 bases are a match to TRBD1. The CDR3 consists of 15 residues. Germline assignment: CDR1 LNHDA and CDR2 SQIVND (reference sequence). After removal of 2 bases from V and 7 bases from J, the junction contained 7 bases not matched to a gene.

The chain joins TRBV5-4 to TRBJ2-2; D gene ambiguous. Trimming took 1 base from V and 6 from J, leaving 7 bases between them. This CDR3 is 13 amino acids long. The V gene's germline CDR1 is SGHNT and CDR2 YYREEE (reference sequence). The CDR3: CASSLYSSGELFF. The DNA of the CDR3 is TGTGCCAGCAGCTTGTACAGCTCCGGGGAGCTGTTTTTT.

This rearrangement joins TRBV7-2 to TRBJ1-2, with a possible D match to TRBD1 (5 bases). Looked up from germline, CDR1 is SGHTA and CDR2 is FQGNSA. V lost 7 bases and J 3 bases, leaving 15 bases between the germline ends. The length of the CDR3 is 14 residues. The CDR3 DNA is TGTGCCAGCACTCAAAGCTGGGGCGACTATGGCTACACCTTC. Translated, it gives CASTQSWGDYGYTF.

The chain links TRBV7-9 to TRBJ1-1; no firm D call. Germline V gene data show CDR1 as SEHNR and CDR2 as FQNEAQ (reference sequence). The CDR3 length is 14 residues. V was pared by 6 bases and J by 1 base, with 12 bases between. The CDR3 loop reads CASSFGLQNTEAFF. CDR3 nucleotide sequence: TGTGCCAGCAGTTTCGGACTGCAGAACACTGAAGCTTTCTTT. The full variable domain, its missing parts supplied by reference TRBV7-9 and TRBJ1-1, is DTGVSQNPRHKITKRGQNVTFRCDPISEHNRLYWYRQTLGQGPEFLTYFQNEAQLEKSRLLSDRFSAERPKGSFSTLEIQRTEQGDSAMYLCASSFGLQNTEAFFGQGTRLTVV.

CDR3 sequence reads: CASSYLGGSNQPQHF. CDR3 DNA: TGTGCCAGCAGTTACCTGGGTGGAAGCAATCAGCCCCAGCATTTT. The chain combines TRBV27 with TRBJ1-5; no reliable D call. The CDR3 consists of 15 residues. The ends were cut back, 4 bases at V and 1 base at J, with 11 bases in the middle. Germline V gives CDR1 MNHEY, CDR2 SMNVEV (reference sequence).

CDR3 bases: TGCGCCAGCAGCCCGGGCCCGATGAACACTGAAGCTTTCTTT. Residues: CASSPGPMNTEAFF. The V and J genes are TRBV4-1 and TRBJ1-1; no firm D call. V lost 4 bases, J lost 0 bases, and 9 bases lay in between. The CDR3 has 14 amino acids. CDR1 MGHRA and CDR2 YSYEKL come from the germline V gene.

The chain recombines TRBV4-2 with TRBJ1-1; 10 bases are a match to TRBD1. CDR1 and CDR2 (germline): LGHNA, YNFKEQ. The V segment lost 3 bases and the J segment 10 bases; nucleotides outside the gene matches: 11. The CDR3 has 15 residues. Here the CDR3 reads CASSQDLDRGRGAFF. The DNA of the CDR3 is TGTGCCAGCAGCCAGGACCTCGACAGGGGGCGCGGAGCTTTCTTT.

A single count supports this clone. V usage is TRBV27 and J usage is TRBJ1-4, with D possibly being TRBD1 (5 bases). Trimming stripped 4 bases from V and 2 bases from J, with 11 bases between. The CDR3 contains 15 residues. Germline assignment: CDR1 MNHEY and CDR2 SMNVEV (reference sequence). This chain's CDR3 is CASSSLGATNEKLFF. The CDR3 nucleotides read TGTGCCAGCAGTTCCCTCGGGGCTACTAATGAAAAACTGTTTTTT.

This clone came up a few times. The CDR3, as DNA: TGTGCCAGCAGCTTAGTTCCTGGCCCCGGGGTCTCACCCCTCCACTTT. Protein product: CASSLVPGPGVSPLHF. The chain recombines TRBV11-2 with TRBJ1-6; D is unclear. V dropped 1 base and J dropped 10 bases, with 17 bases sitting between them. Germline values: CDR1 SGHAT, CDR2 FQNNGV. This CDR3 has 16 residues.

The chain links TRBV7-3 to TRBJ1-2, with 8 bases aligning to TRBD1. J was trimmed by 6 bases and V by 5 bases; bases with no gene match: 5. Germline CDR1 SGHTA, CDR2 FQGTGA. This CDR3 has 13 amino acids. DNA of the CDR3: TGTGCCAGCAGCCAGGGGGCAGGGGATGGCTACACCTTC. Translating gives CASSQGAGDGYTF.

CDR3 coding DNA: TGTGCCAGCAGTGACCGAAACACCATATATTTT. Protein sequence: CASSDRNTIYF. V usage is TRBV28 and J usage is TRBJ1-3, with D unresolved. V was clipped by 5 bases and J by 5 bases, with 4 bases between them. In germline, CDR1 is MDHEN, CDR2 SYDVKM. The CDR3 contains 11 residues.

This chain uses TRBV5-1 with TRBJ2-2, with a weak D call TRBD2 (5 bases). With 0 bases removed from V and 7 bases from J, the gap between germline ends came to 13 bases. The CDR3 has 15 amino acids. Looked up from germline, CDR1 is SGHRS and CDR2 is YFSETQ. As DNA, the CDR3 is TGCGCCAGCAGCTTGGGGCCCGTCGCGGGCGGGGAGCTGTTTTTT. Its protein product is CASSLGPVAGGELFF.